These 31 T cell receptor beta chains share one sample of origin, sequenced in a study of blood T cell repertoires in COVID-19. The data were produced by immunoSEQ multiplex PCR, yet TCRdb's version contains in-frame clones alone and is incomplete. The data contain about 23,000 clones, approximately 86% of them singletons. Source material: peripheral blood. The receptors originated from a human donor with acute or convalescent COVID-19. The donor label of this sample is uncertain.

The CDR3: CASSQLATGDSNQPQHF. DNA for the CDR3: TGCGCCAGCAGCCAATTAGCTACAGGGGATAGCAATCAGCCCCAGCATTTT. J is TRBJ1-5 and V is TRBV4-1; the match to TRBD1 covers 7 bases. CDR3 length: 17 residues. V was clipped by 2 bases and J by 0 bases; unmatched bases: 7. Germline values: CDR1 MGHRA, CDR2 YSYEKL.

In DNA form, the CDR3 reads TGTGCCAGCAGTTACGCCGGTGACGGGATTAATGAAAAACTGTTTTTT. It is translated as CASSYAGDGINEKLFF. The chain links TRBV6-5 to TRBJ1-4, with D uncertain. Germline V gives CDR1 MNHEY, CDR2 SVGAGI. V shed 2 bases and J shed 4 bases, with 14 bases lying between them. CDR3 length: 16 residues.

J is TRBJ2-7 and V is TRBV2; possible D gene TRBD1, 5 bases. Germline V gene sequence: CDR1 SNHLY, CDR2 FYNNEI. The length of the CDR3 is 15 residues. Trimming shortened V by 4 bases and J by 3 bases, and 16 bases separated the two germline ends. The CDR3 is CASSVTGLPDYEQYF. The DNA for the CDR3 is TGTGCCAGCAGTGTTACAGGTCTGCCCGACTACGAGCAGTACTTC.

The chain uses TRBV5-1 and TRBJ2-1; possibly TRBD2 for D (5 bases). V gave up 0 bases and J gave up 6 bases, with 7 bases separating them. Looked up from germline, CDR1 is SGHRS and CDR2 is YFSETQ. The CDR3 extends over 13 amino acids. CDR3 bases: TGCGCCAGCAGCTTGGCCGAGGGCAATGAGCAGTTCTTC. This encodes CASSLAEGNEQFF.

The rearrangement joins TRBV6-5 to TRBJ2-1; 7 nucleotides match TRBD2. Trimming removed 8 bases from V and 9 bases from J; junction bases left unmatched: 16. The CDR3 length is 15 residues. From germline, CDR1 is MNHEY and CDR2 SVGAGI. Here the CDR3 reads CASVLRGGDIGEQFF. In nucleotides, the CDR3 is TGTGCCAGCGTTTTGCGGGGAGGGGATATAGGTGAGCAGTTCTTC.

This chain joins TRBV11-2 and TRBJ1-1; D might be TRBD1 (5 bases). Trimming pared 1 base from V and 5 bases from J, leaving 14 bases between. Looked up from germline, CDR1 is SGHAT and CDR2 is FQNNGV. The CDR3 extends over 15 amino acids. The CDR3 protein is CASSLGEGSETEAFF. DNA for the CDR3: TGTGCCAGCAGCTTAGGGGAGGGGAGTGAAACTGAAGCTTTCTTT. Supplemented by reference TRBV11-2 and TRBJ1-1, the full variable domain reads EAGVAQSPRYKIIEKRQSVAFWCNPISGHATLYWYQQILGQGPKLLIQFQNNGVVDDSQLPKDRFSAERLKGVDSTLKIQPAKLEDSAVYLCASSLGEGSETEAFFGQGTRLTVV.

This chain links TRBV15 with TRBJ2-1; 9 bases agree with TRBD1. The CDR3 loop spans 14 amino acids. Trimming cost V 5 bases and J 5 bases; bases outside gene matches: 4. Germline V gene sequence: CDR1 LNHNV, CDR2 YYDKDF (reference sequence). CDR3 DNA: TGTGCCACCAGCGGGACAGGGTCCCACAATGAGCAGTTCTTC. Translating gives CATSGTGSHNEQFF.

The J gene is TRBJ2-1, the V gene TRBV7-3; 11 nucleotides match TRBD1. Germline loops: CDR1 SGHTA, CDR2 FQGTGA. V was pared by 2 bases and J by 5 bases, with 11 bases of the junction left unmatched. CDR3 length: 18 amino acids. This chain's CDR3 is CASSLEELGDRGDNEQFF. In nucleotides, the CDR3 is TGTGCCAGCAGCTTAGAAGAGTTAGGGGACAGGGGGGACAATGAGCAGTTCTTC.

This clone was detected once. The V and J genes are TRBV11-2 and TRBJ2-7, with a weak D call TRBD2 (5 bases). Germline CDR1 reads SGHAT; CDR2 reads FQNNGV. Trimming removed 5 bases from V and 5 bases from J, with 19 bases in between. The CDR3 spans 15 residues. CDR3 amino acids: CASSPGLPRENEQYF. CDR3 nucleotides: TGTGCCAGCAGCCCTGGACTGCCTAGGGAAAACGAGCAGTACTTC.

CDR3 region: CASSLESRGPGYEQYF. The CDR3 coding sequence is TGCGCCAGCAGCTTGGAAAGCAGGGGGCCTGGGTACGAGCAGTACTTC. The chain has TRBV5-1 and TRBJ2-7; 8 bases agree with TRBD1. The germline V gene encodes CDR1 SGHRS and CDR2 YFSETQ. Unmatched junction bases numbered 9, after V lost 0 bases and J lost 4 bases. The CDR3 runs to 16 residues. The full variable domain, its missing parts supplied by reference TRBV5-1 and TRBJ2-7, is KAGVTQTPRYLIKTRGQQVTLSCSPISGHRSVSWYQQTPGQGLQFLFEYFSETQRNKGNFPGRFSGRQFSNSRSEMNVSTLELGDSALYLCASSLESRGPGYEQYFGPGTRLTVT.

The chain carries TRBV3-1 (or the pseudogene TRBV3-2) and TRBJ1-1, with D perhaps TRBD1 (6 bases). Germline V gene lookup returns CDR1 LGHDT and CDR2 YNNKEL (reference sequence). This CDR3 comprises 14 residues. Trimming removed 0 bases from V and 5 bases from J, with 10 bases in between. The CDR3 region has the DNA TGTGCCAGCAGCCAAGAAGGGGGTCGGACTGAAGCTTTCTTT. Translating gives CASSQEGGRTEAFF.

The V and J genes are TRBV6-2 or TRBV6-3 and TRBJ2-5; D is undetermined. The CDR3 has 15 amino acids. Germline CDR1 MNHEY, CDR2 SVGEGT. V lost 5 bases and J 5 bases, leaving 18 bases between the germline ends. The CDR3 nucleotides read TGTGCCAGCAGTCTGGGCGTGGGCGTCCCGGAGACCCAGTACTTC. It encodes CASSLGVGVPETQYF.

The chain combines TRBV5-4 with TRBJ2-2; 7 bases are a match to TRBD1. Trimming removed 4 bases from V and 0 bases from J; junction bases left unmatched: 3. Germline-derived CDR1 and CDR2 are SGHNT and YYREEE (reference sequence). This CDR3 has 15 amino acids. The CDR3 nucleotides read TGTGCCAGCAGCGTCGGGACAGCGAACACCGGGGAGCTGTTTTTT. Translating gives CASSVGTANTGELFF. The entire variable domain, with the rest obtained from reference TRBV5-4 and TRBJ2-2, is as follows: ETGVTQSPTHLIKTRGQQVTLRCSSQSGHNTVSWYQQALGQGPQFIFQYYREEENGRGNFPPRFSGLQFPNYSSELNVNALELDDSALYLCASSVGTANTGELFFGEGSRLTVL.

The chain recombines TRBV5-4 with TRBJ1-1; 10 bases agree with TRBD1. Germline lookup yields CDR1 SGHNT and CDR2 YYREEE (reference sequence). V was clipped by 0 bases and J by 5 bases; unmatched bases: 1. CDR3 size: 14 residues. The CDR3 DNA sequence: TGTGCCAGCAGCTTGGGGACAGGGGGGACTGAAGCTTTCTTT. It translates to CASSLGTGGTEAFF. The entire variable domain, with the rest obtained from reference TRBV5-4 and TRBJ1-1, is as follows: ETGVTQSPTHLIKTRGQQVTLRCSSQSGHNTVSWYQQALGQGPQFIFQYYREEENGRGNFPPRFSGLQFPNYSSELNVNALELDDSALYLCASSLGTGGTEAFFGQGTRLTVV.

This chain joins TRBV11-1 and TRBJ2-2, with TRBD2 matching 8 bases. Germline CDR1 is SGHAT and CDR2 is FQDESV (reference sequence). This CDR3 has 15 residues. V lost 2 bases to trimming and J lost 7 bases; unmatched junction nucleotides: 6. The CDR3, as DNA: TGTGCCAGCAGCTTATTTAGCGGGGTTAACGGGGAGCTGTTTTTT. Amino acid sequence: CASSLFSGVNGELFF. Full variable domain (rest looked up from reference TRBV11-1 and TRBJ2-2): EAEVAQSPRYKITEKSQAVAFWCDPISGHATLYWYRQILGQGPELLVQFQDESVVDDSQLPKDRFSAERLKGVDSTLKIQPAELGDSAMYLCASSLFSGVNGELFFGEGSRLTVL.

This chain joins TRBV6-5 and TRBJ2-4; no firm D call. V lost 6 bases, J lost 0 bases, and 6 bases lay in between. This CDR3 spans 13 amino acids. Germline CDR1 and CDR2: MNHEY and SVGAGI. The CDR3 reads CASRILAKNIQYF. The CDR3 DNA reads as TGTGCCAGCAGGATACTAGCCAAAAACATTCAGTACTTC.

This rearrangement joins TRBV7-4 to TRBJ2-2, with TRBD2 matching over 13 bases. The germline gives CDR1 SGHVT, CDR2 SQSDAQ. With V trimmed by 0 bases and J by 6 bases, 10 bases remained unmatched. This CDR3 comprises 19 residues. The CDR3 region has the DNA TGTGCCAGCAGCTTAGCAGCTAAAACTAGCGGGAGGGCCCCCGGGGAGCTGTTTTTT. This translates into CASSLAAKTSGRAPGELFF.

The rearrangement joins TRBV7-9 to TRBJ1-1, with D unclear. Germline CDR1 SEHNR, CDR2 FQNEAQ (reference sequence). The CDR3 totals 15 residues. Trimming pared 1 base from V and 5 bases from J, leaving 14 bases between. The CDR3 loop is CASSLDEAQETEAFF. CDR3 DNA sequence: TGTGCCAGCAGCTTAGATGAGGCCCAAGAGACTGAAGCTTTCTTT.

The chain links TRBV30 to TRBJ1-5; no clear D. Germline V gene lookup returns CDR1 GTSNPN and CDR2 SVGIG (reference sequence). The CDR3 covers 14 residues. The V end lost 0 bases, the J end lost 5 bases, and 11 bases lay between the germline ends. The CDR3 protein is CAWSVRGFDQPQHF. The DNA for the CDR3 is TGTGCCTGGAGTGTACGCGGGTTCGATCAGCCCCAGCATTTT.

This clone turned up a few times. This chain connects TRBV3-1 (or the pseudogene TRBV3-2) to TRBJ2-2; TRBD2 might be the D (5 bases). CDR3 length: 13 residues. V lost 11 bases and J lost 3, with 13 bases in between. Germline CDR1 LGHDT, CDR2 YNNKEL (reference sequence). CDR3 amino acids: CAAAGRDTGELFF. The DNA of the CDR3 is TGTGCCGCGGCTGGGCGGGACACCGGGGAGCTGTTTTTT.

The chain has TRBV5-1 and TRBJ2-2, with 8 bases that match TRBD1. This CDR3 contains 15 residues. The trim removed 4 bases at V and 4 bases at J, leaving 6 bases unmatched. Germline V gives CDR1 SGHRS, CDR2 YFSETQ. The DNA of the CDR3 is TGCGCCAGCAGCACCGGGACAGGCCTCACCGGGGAGCTGTTTTTT. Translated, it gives CASSTGTGLTGELFF.

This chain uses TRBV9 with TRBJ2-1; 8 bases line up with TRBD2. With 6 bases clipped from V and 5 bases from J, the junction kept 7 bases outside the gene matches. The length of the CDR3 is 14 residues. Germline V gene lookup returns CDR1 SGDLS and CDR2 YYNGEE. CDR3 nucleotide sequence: TGTGCCAGCAACCGCCTAGCGGGTCACAATGAGCAGTTCTTC. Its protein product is CASNRLAGHNEQFF. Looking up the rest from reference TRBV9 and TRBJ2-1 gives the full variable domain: DSGVTQTPKHLITATGQRVTLRCSPRSGDLSVYWYQQSLDQGLQFLIQYYNGEERAKGNILERFSAQQFPDLHSELNLSSLELGDSALYFCASNRLAGHNEQFFGPGTRLTVL.

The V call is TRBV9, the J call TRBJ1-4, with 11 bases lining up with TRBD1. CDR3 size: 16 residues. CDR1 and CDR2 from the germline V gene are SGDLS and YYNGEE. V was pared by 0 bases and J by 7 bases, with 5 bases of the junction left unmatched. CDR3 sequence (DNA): TGTGCCAGCAGCGTAGGGACAGGGGGCTTGGGTGAAAAACTGTTTTTT. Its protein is CASSVGTGGLGEKLFF.

The CDR3 loop reads CASSCPGGRGLDGYTF. The CDR3 DNA is TGTGCCAGCAGCTGCCCGGGTGGCAGGGGGCTTGATGGCTACACCTTC. The V and J genes are TRBV5-7 and TRBJ1-2; 8 bases fit TRBD1. TRBV5-7 is an ORF, and what it does is uncertain. The V segment lost 3 bases and the J segment 6 bases; nucleotides outside the gene matches: 13. This CDR3 has 16 amino acids.

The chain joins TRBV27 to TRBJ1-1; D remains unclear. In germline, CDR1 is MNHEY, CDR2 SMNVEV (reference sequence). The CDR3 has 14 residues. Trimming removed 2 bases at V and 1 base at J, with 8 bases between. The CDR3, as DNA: TGTGCCAGCAGTTTAATGGCAGGGAACACTGAAGCTTTCTTT. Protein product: CASSLMAGNTEAFF.

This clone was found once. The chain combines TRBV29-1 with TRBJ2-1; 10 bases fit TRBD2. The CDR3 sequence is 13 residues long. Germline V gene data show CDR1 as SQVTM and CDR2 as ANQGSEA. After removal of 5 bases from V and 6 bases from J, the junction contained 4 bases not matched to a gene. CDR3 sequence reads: CSVRTSGVNEQFF. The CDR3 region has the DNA TGCAGCGTTAGGACTAGCGGCGTCAATGAGCAGTTCTTC.

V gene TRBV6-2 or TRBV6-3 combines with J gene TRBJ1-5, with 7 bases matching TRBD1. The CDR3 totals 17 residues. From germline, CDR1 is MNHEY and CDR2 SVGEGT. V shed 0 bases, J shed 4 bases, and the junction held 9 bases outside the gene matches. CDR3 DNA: TGTGCCAGCAGTTACTCGATAAAGGGGGCTCTGAATCAGCCCCAGCATTTT. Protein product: CASSYSIKGALNQPQHF.

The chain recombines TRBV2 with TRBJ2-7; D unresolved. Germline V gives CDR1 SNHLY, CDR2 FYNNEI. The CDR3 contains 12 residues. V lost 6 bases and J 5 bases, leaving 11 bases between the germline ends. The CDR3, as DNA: TGTGCCAGCAGGGGTAGCCGCAACGAGCAGTACTTC. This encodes CASRGSRNEQYF.

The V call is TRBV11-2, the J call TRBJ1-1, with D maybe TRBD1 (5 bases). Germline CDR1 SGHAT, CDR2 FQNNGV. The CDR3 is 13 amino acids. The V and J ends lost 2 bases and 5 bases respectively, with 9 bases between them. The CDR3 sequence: CASSLSDSTEAFF. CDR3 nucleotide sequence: TGTGCCAGCAGCTTATCCGACAGTACTGAAGCTTTCTTT. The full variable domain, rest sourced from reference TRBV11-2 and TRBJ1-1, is EAGVAQSPRYKIIEKRQSVAFWCNPISGHATLYWYQQILGQGPKLLIQFQNNGVVDDSQLPKDRFSAERLKGVDSTLKIQPAKLEDSAVYLCASSLSDSTEAFFGQGTRLTVV.

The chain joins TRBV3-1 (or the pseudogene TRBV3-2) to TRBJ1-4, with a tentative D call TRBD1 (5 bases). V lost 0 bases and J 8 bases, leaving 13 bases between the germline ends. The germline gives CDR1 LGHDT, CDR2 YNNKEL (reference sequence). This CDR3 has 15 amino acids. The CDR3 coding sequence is TGTGCCAGCAGCCAAGACTCGGGGGGGGGAGAAAAACTGTTTTTT. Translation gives CASSQDSGGGEKLFF.

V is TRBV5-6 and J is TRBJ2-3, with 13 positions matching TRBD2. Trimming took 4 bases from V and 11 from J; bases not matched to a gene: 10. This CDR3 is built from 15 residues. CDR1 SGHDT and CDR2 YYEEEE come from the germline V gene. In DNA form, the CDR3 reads TGTGCCAGCAGCCTTCGGACTAGCGGGAGTACTAGGCAGTATTTT. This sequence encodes CASSLRTSGSTRQYF.